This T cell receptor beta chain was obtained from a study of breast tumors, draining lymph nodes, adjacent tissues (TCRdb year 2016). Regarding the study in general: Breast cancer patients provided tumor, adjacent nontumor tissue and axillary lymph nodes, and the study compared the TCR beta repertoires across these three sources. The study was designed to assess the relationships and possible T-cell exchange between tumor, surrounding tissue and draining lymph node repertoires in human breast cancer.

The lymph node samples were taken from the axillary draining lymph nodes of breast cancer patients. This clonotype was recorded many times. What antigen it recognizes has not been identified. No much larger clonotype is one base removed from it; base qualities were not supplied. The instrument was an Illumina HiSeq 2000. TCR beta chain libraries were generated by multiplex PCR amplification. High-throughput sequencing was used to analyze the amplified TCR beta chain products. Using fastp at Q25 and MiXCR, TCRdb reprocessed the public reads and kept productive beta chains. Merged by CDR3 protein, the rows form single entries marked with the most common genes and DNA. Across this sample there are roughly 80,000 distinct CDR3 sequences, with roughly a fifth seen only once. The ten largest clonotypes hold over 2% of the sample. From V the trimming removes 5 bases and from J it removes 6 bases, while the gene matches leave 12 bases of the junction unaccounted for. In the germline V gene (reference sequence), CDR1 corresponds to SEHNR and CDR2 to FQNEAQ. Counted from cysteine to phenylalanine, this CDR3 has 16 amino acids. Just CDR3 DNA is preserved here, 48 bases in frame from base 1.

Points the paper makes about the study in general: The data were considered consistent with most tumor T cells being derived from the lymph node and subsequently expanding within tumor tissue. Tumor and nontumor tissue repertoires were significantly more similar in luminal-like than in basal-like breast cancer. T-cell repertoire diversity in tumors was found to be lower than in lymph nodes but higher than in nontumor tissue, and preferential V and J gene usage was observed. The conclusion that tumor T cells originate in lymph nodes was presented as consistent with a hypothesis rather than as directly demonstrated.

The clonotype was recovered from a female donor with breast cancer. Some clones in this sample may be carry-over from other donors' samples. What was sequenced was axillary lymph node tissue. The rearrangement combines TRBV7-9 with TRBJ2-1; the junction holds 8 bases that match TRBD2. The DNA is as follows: TGTGCCAGCAGCCCCTCCCCGGGAGGGAGAGGCAATGAGCAGTTCTTC. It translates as CASSPSPGGRGNEQFF.